This entry is about one TCR beta chain. The antigen remains undetermined. This sample was included in a study of T cell repertoires in cytomegalovirus infection. Study details: Well-studied HLA-B-restricted CMV epitopes were used in the study alongside recently identified HLA-C-restricted ones. Study-level results: HLA-C-restricted CMV clonotypes gave the most frequent clonotype in two of eight donors.

TCRdb re-called the reads through MiXCR, storing one row per CDR3 protein. The data show under 450,000 distinct CDR3 sequences, with roughly 36% seen just once and about 13% held by the top ten. The CDR3 totals 16 residues. In germline, CDR1 is MGHRA, CDR2 YSYEKL. V was trimmed by 0 bases and J by 0 bases, leaving 10 bases between them. The clonotype was recovered from a human donor in good health (CMV status not recorded). Some clones in this sample may be carry-over from other donors' samples. The input for sequencing was cultured PBMCs, taken from culture after CMV antigen stimulation. This chain connects TRBV4-1 to TRBJ2-3; possible D gene TRBD2, 5 bases. CDR3 in DNA: TGCGCCAGCAGCCAAGATTGGCTAGCTAGCACAGATACGCAGTATTTT. Protein product: CASSQDWLASTDTQYF.